This TCR beta chain was documented in a study of T cells in Graves' hyperthyroidism and ophthalmopathy. This clonotype was observed many times. Trimming took off 4 bases at V and 3 bases at J, with 10 bases between the two ends. CDR1 is LGHDT, CDR2 YNNKEL, per germline (reference sequence). The CDR3 is 13 residues long. TCR beta CDR3 sequences were amplified from RNA transcripts. HTBI primers were the set used in a first-round RT-PCR of the TCR CDR3. MiXCR, applied by TCRdb to the multiplex PCR reads, yields one record per CDR3 protein. The table shows more than 300,000 distinct CDR3 sequences, with 18% occurring only once.

The origin of this receptor is a man aged 18-30 years with Graves' ophthalmopathy. Source material: blood. This chain links TRBV3-1 with TRBJ2-7, with D possibly matching TRBD2 (5 bases). CDR3 region: CASSPSRGYEQYF. DNA of the CDR3: TGTGCCAGCAGCCCCAGCCGGGGCTACGAGCAGTACTTC.